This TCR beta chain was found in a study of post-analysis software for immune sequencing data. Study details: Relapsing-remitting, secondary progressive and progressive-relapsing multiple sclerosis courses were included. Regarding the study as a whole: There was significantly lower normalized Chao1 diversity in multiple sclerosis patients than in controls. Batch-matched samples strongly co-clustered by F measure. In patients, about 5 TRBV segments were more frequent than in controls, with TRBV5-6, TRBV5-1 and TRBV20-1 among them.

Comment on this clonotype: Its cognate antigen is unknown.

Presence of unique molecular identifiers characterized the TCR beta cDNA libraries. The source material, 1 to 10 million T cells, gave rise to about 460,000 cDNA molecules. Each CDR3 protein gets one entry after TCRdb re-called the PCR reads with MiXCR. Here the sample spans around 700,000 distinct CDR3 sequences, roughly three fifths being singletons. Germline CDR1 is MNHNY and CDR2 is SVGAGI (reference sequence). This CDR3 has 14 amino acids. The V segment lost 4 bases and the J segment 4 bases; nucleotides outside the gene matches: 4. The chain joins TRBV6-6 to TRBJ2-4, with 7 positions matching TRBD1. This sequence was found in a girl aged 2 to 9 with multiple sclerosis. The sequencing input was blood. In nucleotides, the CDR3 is TGTGCCAGCAGTTCGCAACAGGGGAAAAACATTCAGTACTTC. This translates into CASSSQQGKNIQYF.